The table lists the clone carrying this TCR beta chain with a few counts. It was by 5'RACE with 10-nucleotide random UMIs that the cDNA was made. TCRdb used MiXCR to reprocess the 5' RACE reads, holding one entry per CDR3 protein. The sample lists about 78,000 distinct CDR3 sequences; approximately 5% were seen once. Trimming removed 5 bases from V and 4 bases from J, with 17 bases in between. Germline V CDR1 and CDR2: SGHRS, YFSETQ. The CDR3 runs to 15 residues. The data originate from a study of neurological immune-mediated disorders. Sequencing used PBMCs. This TCR derives from a woman aged 25 to 39 with multiple sclerosis. This rearrangement joins TRBV5-1 to TRBJ2-3; D is undetermined. The CDR3 region has the DNA TGCGCCAGCAGTTATGGGGATACCCCACCAGATACGCAGTATTTT. Residues: CASSYGDTPPDTQYF.